Below, 6 T cell receptor beta chains from the same sample are listed, as sequenced in a study of cytomegalovirus exposure and HLA in healthy donors. Use of 60 Vbeta and 13 Jbeta primers characterized the PCR. Assay used: immunoSEQ multiplex PCR; TCRdb lists only in-frame clones, some missing. Found here are 130,000 to 150,000 clones, about 82% of them singletons; the top ten hold 3.5% to 4.5%. The sample taken for sequencing was PBMCs. Receptors originate from a woman aged 35 to 49 in good health and CMV-seropositive.

This clone was counted only a few times. The gene calls are TRBV7-6 and TRBJ2-3, with a weak D call TRBD2 (6 bases). Germline CDR1 reads SGHVS; CDR2 reads FNYEAQ. The CDR3 runs to 12 residues. The CDR3 spells CATGELINTQYF. DNA of the CDR3: TGTGCGACGGGGGAGTTGATCAATACGCAGTATTTT.

The chain recombines TRBV18 with TRBJ1-4; D is unresolved. The CDR3 is 17 amino acids. V shed 3 bases and J shed 5 bases, with 19 bases lying between them. CDR1 is KGHSH and CDR2 is LQKENI in the germline V gene. CDR3 residues: CASSPNAPGRRNEKLFF. CDR3 DNA sequence: TGTGCCAGCTCACCCAACGCGCCGGGGAGAAGGAATGAAAAACTGTTTTTT.

As to this clone: Mismatch with germline at one junction end may stem from a read error. DNA for the CDR3: TGTGTCAGCTCCCCCGGGCAGGGGTTGAACACTGAAGCTTTCTTT. Encoded protein: CVSSPGQGLNTEAFF. The chain carries TRBV18 and TRBJ1-1; weak D call: TRBD1 (6 bases). The CDR3 is 15 amino acids. CDR1 and CDR2 (germline): KGHSH, LQKENI. Full variable domain (missing parts from reference TRBV18 and TRBJ1-1): NAGVMQNPRHLVRRRGQEARLRCSPMKGHSHVYWYRQLPEEGLKFMVYLQKENIIDESGMPKERFSAEFPKEGPSILRIQQVVRGDSAAYFCVSSPGQGLNTEAFFGQGTRLTVV.

The chain is built from TRBV7-9 and TRBJ1-5; tentative D call: TRBD1 (5 bases). Germline V lookup: CDR1 SEHNR, CDR2 FQNEAQ (reference sequence). The CDR3 runs 13 residues. Between the trimmed V and J ends, which lost 1 base and 5 bases, there was a span of 6 bases. This CDR3 reads CASSLGGDQPQHF. For the CDR3, the DNA is TGTGCCAGCAGCTTAGGGGGGGATCAGCCCCAGCATTTT.

This chain joins TRBV29-1 and TRBJ2-6; 7 bases line up with TRBD1. In germline, CDR1 is SQVTM, CDR2 ANQGSEA. This CDR3 is built from 15 residues. J was trimmed by 1 base and V by 4 bases; bases with no gene match: 4. DNA of the CDR3: TGCAGCGTTGGACAGGGTCAGTCTGGGGCCAACGTCCTGACTTTC. Protein sequence: CSVGQGQSGANVLTF.

This chain connects TRBV5-6 to TRBJ1-1; a possible D gene is TRBD1 (5 bases). Per germline, CDR1 SGHDT and CDR2 YYEEEE. V was clipped by 0 bases and J by 3 bases, with 12 bases between them. The CDR3 has 15 amino acids. CDR3 in amino acids: CASSLAPGSYTEAFF. The CDR3 coding sequence is TGTGCCAGCAGCTTGGCCCCAGGGTCCTACACTGAAGCTTTCTTT. Filled out from reference TRBV5-6 and TRBJ1-1, the complete variable domain reads DAGVTQSPTHLIKTRGQQVTLRCSPKSGHDTVSWYQQALGQGPQFIFQYYEEEERQRGNFPDRFSGHQFPNYSSELNVNALLLGDSALYLCASSLAPGSYTEAFFGQGTRLTVV.